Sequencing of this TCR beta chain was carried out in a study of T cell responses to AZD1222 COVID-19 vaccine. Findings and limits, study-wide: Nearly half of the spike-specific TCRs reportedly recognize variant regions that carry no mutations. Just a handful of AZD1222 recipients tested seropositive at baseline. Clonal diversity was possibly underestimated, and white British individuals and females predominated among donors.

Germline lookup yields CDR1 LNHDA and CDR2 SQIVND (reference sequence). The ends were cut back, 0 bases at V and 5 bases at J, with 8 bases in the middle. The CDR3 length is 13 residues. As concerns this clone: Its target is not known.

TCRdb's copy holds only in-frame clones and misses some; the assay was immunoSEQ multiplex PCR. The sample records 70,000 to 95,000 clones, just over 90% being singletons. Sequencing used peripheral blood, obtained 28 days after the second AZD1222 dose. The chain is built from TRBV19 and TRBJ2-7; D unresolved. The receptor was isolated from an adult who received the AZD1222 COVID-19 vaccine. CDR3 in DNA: TGTGCCAGTAGTATAGATACACAGAACGAGCAGTACTTC. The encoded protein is CASSIDTQNEQYF.